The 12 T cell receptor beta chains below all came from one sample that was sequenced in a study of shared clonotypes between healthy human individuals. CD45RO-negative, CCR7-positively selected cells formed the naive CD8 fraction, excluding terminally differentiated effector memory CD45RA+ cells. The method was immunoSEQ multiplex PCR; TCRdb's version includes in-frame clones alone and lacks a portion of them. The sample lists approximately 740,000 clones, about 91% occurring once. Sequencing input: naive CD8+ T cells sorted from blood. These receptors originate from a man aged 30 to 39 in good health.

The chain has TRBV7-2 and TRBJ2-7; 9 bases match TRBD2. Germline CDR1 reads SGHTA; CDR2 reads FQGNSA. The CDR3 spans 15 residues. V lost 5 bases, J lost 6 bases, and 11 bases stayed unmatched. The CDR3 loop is CASSRHVAGAAEQYF. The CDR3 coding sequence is TGTGCCAGCAGCCGACATGTAGCGGGGGCCGCCGAGCAGTACTTC.

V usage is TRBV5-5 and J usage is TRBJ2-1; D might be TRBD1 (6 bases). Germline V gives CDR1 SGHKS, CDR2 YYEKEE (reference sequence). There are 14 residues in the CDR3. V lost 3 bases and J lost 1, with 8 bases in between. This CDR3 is CASSWTVSYNEQFF. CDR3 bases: TGTGCCAGCAGCTGGACAGTATCCTACAATGAGCAGTTCTTC.

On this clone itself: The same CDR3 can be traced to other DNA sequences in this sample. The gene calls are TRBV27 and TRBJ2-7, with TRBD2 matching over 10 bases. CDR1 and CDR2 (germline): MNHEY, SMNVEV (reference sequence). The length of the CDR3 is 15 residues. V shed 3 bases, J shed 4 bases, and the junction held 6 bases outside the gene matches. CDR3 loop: CASSLSAGGRYEQYF. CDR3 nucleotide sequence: TGTGCCAGCAGTTTGTCAGCGGGAGGGAGGTACGAGCAGTACTTC.

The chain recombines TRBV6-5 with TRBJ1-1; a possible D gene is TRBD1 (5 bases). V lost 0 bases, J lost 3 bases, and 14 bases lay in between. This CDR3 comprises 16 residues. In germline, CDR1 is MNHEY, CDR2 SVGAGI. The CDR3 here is CASSYSNRGMDTEAFF. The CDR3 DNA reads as TGTGCCAGCAGTTACTCGAATCGGGGGATGGACACTGAAGCTTTCTTT.

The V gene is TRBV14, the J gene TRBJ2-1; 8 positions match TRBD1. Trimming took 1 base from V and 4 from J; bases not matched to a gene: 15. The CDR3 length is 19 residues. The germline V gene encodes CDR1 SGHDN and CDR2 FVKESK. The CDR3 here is CASSQGDYAPRGLYNEQFF. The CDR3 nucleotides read TGTGCCAGCAGCCAAGGAGATTACGCTCCCAGGGGGCTTTACAATGAGCAGTTCTTC. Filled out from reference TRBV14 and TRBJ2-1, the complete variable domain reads EAGVTQFPSHSVIEKGQTVTLRCDPISGHDNLYWYRRVMGKEIKFLLHFVKESKQDESGMPNNRFLAERTGGTYSTLKVQPAELEDSGVYFCASSQGDYAPRGLYNEQFFGPGTRLTVL.

This CDR3 is CASSPSGPASYNEQFF. The CDR3 bases are TGTGCCAGCAGCCCATCAGGGCCAGCCTCCTACAATGAGCAGTTCTTC. The gene calls are TRBV7-9 and TRBJ2-1, with D possibly being TRBD1 (5 bases). The V gene's germline CDR1 is SEHNR and CDR2 FQNEAQ (reference sequence). The germline V and J ends were trimmed by 5 bases and 0 bases, with 14 bases remaining between them. The CDR3 spans 16 residues.

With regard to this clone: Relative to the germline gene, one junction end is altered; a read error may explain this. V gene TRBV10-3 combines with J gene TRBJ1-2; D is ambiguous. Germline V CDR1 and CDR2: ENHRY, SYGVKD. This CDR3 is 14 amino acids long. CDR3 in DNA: TGTACCATCAGTGAATCTAAGGATTCCTATGGCTACACCTTC. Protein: CTISESKDSYGYTF.

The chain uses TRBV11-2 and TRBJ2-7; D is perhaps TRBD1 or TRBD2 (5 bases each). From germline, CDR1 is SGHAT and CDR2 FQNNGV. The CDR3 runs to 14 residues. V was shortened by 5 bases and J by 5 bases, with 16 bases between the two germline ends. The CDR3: CASSLWGNNNEQYF. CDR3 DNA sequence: TGTGCCAGCAGCCTATGGGGGAATAACAACGAGCAGTACTTC.

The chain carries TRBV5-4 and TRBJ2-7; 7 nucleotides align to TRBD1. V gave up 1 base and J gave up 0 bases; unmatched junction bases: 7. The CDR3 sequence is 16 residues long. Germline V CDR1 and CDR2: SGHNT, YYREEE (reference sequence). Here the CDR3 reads CASSLRTGRSSYEQYF. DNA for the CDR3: TGTGCCAGCAGCTTGCGGACAGGCCGAAGCTCCTACGAGCAGTACTTC.

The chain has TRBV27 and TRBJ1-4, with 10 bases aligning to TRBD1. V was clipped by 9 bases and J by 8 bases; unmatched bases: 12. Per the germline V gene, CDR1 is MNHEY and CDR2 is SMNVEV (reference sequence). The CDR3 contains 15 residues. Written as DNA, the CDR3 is TGTGCCAGTGCCTCAAGACAGGGGGCGGGGGAAAAACTGTTTTTT. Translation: CASASRQGAGEKLFF.

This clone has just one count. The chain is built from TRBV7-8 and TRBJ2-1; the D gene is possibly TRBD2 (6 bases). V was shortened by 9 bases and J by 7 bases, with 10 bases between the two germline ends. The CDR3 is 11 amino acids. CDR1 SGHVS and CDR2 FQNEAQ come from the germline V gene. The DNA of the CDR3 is TGTGCCAGTCGGGCGGGGAATGAGCAGTTCTTC. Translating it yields CASRAGNEQFF. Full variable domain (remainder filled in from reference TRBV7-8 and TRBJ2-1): GAGVSQSPRYKVAKRGQDVALRCDPISGHVSLFWYQQALGQGPEFLTYFQNEAQLDKSGLPSDRFFAERPEGSVSTLKIQRTQQEDSAVYLCASRAGNEQFFGPGTRLTVL.

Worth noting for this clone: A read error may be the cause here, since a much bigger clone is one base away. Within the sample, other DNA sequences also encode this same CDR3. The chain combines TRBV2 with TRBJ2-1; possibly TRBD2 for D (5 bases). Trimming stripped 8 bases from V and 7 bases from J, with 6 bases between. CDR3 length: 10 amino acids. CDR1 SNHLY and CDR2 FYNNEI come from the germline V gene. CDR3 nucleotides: TGTGCCAGCCGCGGGAATGAGCAGTTCTTC. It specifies CASRGNEQFF.